A single T cell receptor (beta chain) is shown here with its context. This sample stems from a study of shared T cell receptors in the human thymus. Germline V gene sequence: CDR1 MGHRA, CDR2 YSYEKL. The length of the CDR3 is 19 residues. The trim removed 0 bases at V and 5 bases at J, leaving 8 bases unmatched. TCRdb keeps only in-frame clones here, not all; method: immunoSEQ multiplex PCR. The sample consists of hundreds of thousands of clones, approximately 80% of them appearing once. The data also belong to a second study, concerning human thymus T cells. Per that study: Highly overlapping thymic repertoires among unrelated individuals were reported in related research.

The specimen was thymocytes. This TCR came from a boy under two years old with a congenital heart defect. V usage is TRBV4-1 and J usage is TRBJ2-2; 14 bases match TRBD2. The CDR3 DNA reads as TGCGCCAGCAGCCAAGAACCGGGACTAGCGGGGGAACGGACCGGGGAGCTGTTTTTT. This gives the protein CASSQEPGLAGERTGELFF.